These T cell receptor beta chains were read from a single sample in a study of blood T cell repertoires in COVID-19. Only in-frame clones appear in the TCRdb table, and some are missing; sequencing was by immunoSEQ multiplex PCR. The sample has 30,000 to 35,000 clones; approximately 80% are singletons. The sample consisted of peripheral blood. These receptors were obtained from a man of 80 years or more with acute or convalescent COVID-19. CDR3s include the opening cysteine and the closing phenylalanine or tryptophan. A D gene is named only where the DNA matches it firmly. Clone size, where shown, is once, few, many, or a class for clones that have expanded.

length: 12; V: TRBV15; D: NA; J: TRBJ1-1; size: NA; CDR3: CATSRDQGTADF; DNA: TGTGCCACCAGCAGAGATCAGGGAACGGCTGATTTT
length: 14; V: TRBV3-1/TRBV3-2; D: NA; J: TRBJ2-7; size: NA; CDR3: CASSPPGVMHEQYF; DNA: TGTGCCAGCAGCCCGCCAGGGGTGATGCACGAGCAGTACTTC
length: 16; V: TRBV7-2; D: NA; J: TRBJ1-1; size: NA; CDR3: CASSLGAGLMNTEAFF; DNA: TGTGCCAGCAGCTTAGGAGCAGGATTAATGAACACTGAAGCTTTCTTT
length: 15; V: TRBV6-6; D: NA; J: TRBJ2-1; size: few; CDR3: CASRPPGDSYNEQFF; DNA: TGTGCCAGCAGACCCCCGGGGGATTCCTACAATGAGCAGTTCTTC
length: 16; V: TRBV7-2; D: TRBD2; J: TRBJ2-3; size: NA; CDR3: CASSFLSGRAADTQYF; DNA: TGTGCCAGCAGCTTCTTGAGCGGGAGGGCAGCAGATACGCAGTATTTT
length: 13; V: TRBV5-1; D: NA; J: TRBJ2-7; size: NA; CDR3: CASSTGPRQEQYF; DNA: TGCGCCAGCAGCACGGGTCCCAGACAGGAACAGTACTTC
length: 18; V: TRBV1; D: NA; J: TRBJ2-6; size: NA; CDR3: CTSSNASLCTKRANVLTF; DNA: TGCACCAGCAGCAATGCCAGTTTGTGCACAAAGCGGGCCAATGTCCTGACTTTC
length: 15; V: TRBV7-7; D: NA; J: TRBJ2-5; size: NA; CDR3: CASSLGGSPKESQYF; DNA: TGTGCCAGCAGCTTAGGAGGGTCCCCCAAAGAGTCCCAGTACTTC
length: 13; V: TRBV19; D: NA; J: TRBJ1-1; size: NA; CDR3: CASSIQGTTEAFF; DNA: TGTGCCAGTAGTATACAGGGTACCACTGAAGCTTTCTTT
length: 19; V: TRBV4-1; D: TRBD2; J: TRBJ2-2; size: NA; CDR3: CASSPGPGLAGRNTGELSF; DNA: TGCGCCAGCAGCCCAGGACCGGGACTAGCGGGGAGGAACACCGGGGAGCTGTCTTTT
length: 14; V: TRBV5-1; D: NA; J: TRBJ2-3; size: NA; CDR3: CASSGGGRTDTQYF; DNA: TGCGCCAGCAGCGGGGGGGGCCGCACAGATACGCAGTATTTT
length: 16; V: TRBV10-2; D: TRBD2; J: TRBJ2-7; size: NA; CDR3: CASSESGTSGIYEQYF; DNA: TGCGCCAGCAGTGAGTCTGGGACTAGCGGTATCTACGAGCAGTACTTC
length: 14; V: TRBV6-2/TRBV6-3; D: NA; J: TRBJ1-4; size: few; CDR3: CASSYSMTGGKLFF; DNA: TGTGCCAGCAGTTACTCGATGACGGGAGGGAAACTGTTTTTT
length: 15; V: TRBV9; D: TRBD1; J: TRBJ2-7; size: NA; CDR3: CASSGKRDSPGEQYF; DNA: TGTGCCAGCAGCGGGAAAAGGGACAGTCCGGGGGAGCAGTACTTC
length: 17; V: TRBV7-6; D: NA; J: TRBJ2-7; size: NA; CDR3: CASSLELGWPQGYEQYF; DNA: TGTGCCAGCAGCTTAGAGCTAGGGTGGCCCCAGGGGTACGAGCAGTACTTC
length: 17; V: TRBV7-9; D: NA; J: TRBJ1-1; size: NA; CDR3: CASRQKVGLGMNTEAFF; DNA: TGTGCCAGCAGACAAAAAGTGGGACTAGGCATGAACACTGAAGCTTTCTTT
length: 16; V: TRBV11-3; D: TRBD1; J: TRBJ2-5; size: NA; CDR3: CASSSRGGDRGETQYF; DNA: TGTGCCAGCAGCTCAAGGGGTGGGGACAGGGGGGAGACCCAGTACTTC
length: 15; V: TRBV7-9; D: TRBD1; J: TRBJ2-7; size: NA; CDR3: CASSSWTGTGNEQYF; DNA: TGTGCCAGCAGCTCTTGGACCGGGACAGGTAACGAGCAGTACTTC
length: 16; V: TRBV11-3; D: NA; J: TRBJ2-7; size: NA; CDR3: CASSLEDRDKASGQYF; DNA: TGTGCCAGCAGCTTAGAGGACCGGGACAAGGCAAGCGGGCAGTACTTC
length: 13; V: TRBV10-2; D: NA; J: TRBJ1-1; size: NA; CDR3: CASSGQGQRGAFF; DNA: TGCGCCAGCAGTGGGCAGGGGCAGAGGGGAGCTTTCTTT
length: 17; V: TRBV3-1/TRBV3-2; D: NA; J: TRBJ2-7; size: NA; CDR3: CASSHTEDREGGYEQYF; DNA: TGTGCCAGCAGCCACACGGAGGACAGGGAGGGTGGCTACGAGCAGTACTTC
length: 16; V: TRBV19; D: TRBD2; J: TRBJ2-7; size: once; CDR3: CASTYGTSRNPYEQYF; DNA: TGTGCCAGTACATACGGGACTAGCAGAAATCCCTACGAGCAGTACTTC
length: 13; V: TRBV11-2; D: NA; J: TRBJ1-5; size: medium-sized; CDR3: CASSLGVSQPQHF; DNA: TGTGCCAGCAGCTTAGGGGTTAGCCAGCCCCAGCATTTT
length: 16; V: TRBV7-3; D: NA; J: TRBJ1-1; size: NA; CDR3: CASRLRGTDGNTEAFF; DNA: TGTGCCAGCAGGCTAAGGGGGACGGACGGGAACACTGAAGCTTTCTTT
length: 14; V: TRBV2; D: NA; J: TRBJ1-5; size: NA; CDR3: CASSERRSNQPQHF; DNA: TGTGCCAGCAGTGAAAGGAGGTCAAATCAGCCCCAGCATTTT
length: 15; V: TRBV19; D: NA; J: TRBJ2-1; size: NA; CDR3: CASSMGRGRINEQFF; DNA: TGTGCCAGTAGTATGGGGAGGGGGAGGATCAATGAGCAGTTCTTC
length: 16; V: TRBV7-8; D: NA; J: TRBJ2-2; size: NA; CDR3: CASSSHRGEDTGELFF; DNA: TGTGCCAGCAGCTCGCATCGTGGGGAGGACACCGGGGAGCTGTTTTTT
length: 15; V: TRBV18; D: NA; J: TRBJ2-5; size: NA; CDR3: CASSSRNRAGETQYF; DNA: TGTGCCAGCTCATCCAGGAACAGGGCCGGGGAGACCCAGTACTTC
length: 17; V: TRBV7-3; D: TRBD1; J: TRBJ2-1; size: NA; CDR3: CASSLTTGTRTYNEQFF; DNA: TGTGCCAGCAGCTTAACGACAGGGACAAGAACCTACAATGAGCAGTTCTTC
length: 13; V: TRBV19; D: TRBD1; J: TRBJ2-1; size: NA; CDR3: CASSGQGYNEQFF; DNA: TGTGCCAGTAGCGGACAGGGTTACAATGAGCAGTTCTTC
length: 12; V: TRBV5-1; D: NA; J: TRBJ2-5; size: NA; CDR3: CASSSPGETQYF; DNA: TGCGCCAGCAGTTCGCCGGGTGAGACCCAGTACTTC
length: 14; V: TRBV3-1/TRBV3-2; D: TRBD1; J: TRBJ2-7; size: few; CDR3: CASSYGQGAYEQYF; DNA: TGTGCCAGCAGCTATGGACAGGGGGCCTACGAGCAGTACTTC
length: 17; V: TRBV5-4; D: TRBD2; J: TRBJ2-7; size: NA; CDR3: CASSWGTSGVFSYEQYF; DNA: TGTGCCAGCAGCTGGGGGACTAGCGGGGTATTTTCCTACGAGCAGTACTTC
length: 15; V: TRBV4-2; D: NA; J: TRBJ1-2; size: NA; CDR3: CASSQVAIREYGYTF; DNA: TGTGCCAGCAGCCAAGTGGCGATTAGGGAGTATGGCTACACCTTC
length: 13; V: TRBV7-2; D: NA; J: TRBJ2-7; size: NA; CDR3: CASSSGRGYEQYF; DNA: TGTGCCAGCAGCTCCGGGCGGGGATACGAGCAGTACTTC
length: 16; V: TRBV5-6; D: TRBD1; J: TRBJ2-4; size: NA; CDR3: CASSPDPGGGSNIQYF; DNA: TGTGCCAGCAGCCCTGACCCAGGGGGTGGCTCAAACATTCAGTACTTC
length: 12; V: TRBV7-9; D: NA; J: TRBJ1-5; size: medium-sized; CDR3: CASSLAGGPQHF; DNA: TGTGCCAGCAGCTTAGCTGGAGGGCCCCAGCATTTT
length: 16; V: TRBV7-2; D: TRBD2; J: TRBJ2-1; size: NA; CDR3: CASSLDGTSGGGEQFF; DNA: TGTGCCAGCAGCTTAGATGGGACTAGCGGGGGGGGTGAGCAGTTCTTC
length: 16; V: TRBV7-9; D: NA; J: TRBJ2-1; size: NA; CDR3: CASSPRGHTLGDEQFF; DNA: TGTGCCAGCAGCCCACGGGGACACACCTTAGGGGATGAGCAGTTCTTC
length: 12; V: TRBV28; D: NA; J: TRBJ2-1; size: NA; CDR3: CASSTSYNEQFF; DNA: TGTGCCAGCAGTACCAGTTACAATGAGCAGTTCTTC
length: 13; V: TRBV6-2/TRBV6-3; D: NA; J: TRBJ2-2; size: NA; CDR3: CASSYSRAGELFF; DNA: TGTGCCAGCAGTTACTCAAGAGCCGGGGAGCTGTTTTTT
length: 15; V: TRBV13; D: NA; J: TRBJ1-1; size: NA; CDR3: CASSLGGELSTEAFF; DNA: TGTGCCAGCAGCCTCGGGGGTGAATTGAGCACTGAAGCTTTCTTT
length: 16; V: TRBV18; D: NA; J: TRBJ2-3; size: NA; CDR3: CASSPNGLAIPDTQYF; DNA: TGTGCCAGCTCACCAAACGGGCTAGCAATCCCAGATACGCAGTATTTT
length: 11; V: TRBV10-3; D: NA; J: TRBJ2-1; size: medium-sized; CDR3: CAISQGNEQFF; DNA: TGTGCCATCAGTCAGGGGAATGAGCAGTTCTTC
length: 18; V: TRBV7-3; D: TRBD2; J: TRBJ2-1; size: NA; CDR3: CASSPRTSFTLRGNEQFF; DNA: TGTGCCAGCAGCCCACGGACTAGCTTCACCCTACGAGGGAATGAGCAGTTCTTC
length: 16; V: TRBV9; D: TRBD1; J: TRBJ2-1; size: NA; CDR3: CASSVATGTGYNEQFF; DNA: TGTGCCAGCAGCGTAGCAACCGGGACAGGTTACAATGAGCAGTTCTTC